This TCR beta chain was obtained from a study of chemoradiotherapy in HPV16-positive cancers. Points from the study as a whole: The functional HPV-specific definition rests on just a couple of HPV16-positive patients.

Note on this clone: Its antigen is not known.

Profiled with immunoSEQ multiplex PCR; TCRdb holds only in-frame clones, not every one. The table includes approximately 23,000 clones, approximately 70% detected once. CDR1 and CDR2 (germline): SGHTA, FQGNSA. The CDR3 loop spans 12 amino acids. V lost 1 base to trimming and J lost 7 bases, with 5 bases between them. V gene TRBV7-2 combines with J gene TRBJ2-1; D uncertain. Sampling was carried out from a patient who underwent chemoradiotherapy. This clonotype originated in a human donor with HPV-associated anogenital cancer. In DNA form, the CDR3 reads TGTGCCAGCAGCTTAGAGAGAAATGAGCAGTTCTTC. Encoded protein: CASSLERNEQFF.